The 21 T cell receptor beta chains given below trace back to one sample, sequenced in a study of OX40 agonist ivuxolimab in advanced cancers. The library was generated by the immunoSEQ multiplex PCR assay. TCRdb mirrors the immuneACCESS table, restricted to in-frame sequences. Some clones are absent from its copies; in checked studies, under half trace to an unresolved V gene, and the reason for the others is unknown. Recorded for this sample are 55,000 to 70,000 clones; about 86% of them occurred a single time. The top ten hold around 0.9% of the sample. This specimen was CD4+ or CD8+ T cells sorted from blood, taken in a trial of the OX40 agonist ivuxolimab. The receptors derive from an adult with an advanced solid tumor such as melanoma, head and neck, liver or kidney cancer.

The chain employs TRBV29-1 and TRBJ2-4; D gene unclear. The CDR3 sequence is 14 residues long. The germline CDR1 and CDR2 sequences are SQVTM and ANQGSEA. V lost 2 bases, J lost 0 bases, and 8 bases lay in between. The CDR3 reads CSVESQLAKNIQYF. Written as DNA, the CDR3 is TGCAGCGTTGAATCCCAGCTAGCCAAAAACATTCAGTACTTC.

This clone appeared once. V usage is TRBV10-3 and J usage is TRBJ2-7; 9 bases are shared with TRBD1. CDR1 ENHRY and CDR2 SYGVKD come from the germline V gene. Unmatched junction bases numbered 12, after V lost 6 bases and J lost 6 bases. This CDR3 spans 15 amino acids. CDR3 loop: CAISFVPGQGREQYF. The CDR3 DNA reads TGTGCCATCAGCTTCGTCCCGGGACAGGGCCGCGAGCAGTACTTC.

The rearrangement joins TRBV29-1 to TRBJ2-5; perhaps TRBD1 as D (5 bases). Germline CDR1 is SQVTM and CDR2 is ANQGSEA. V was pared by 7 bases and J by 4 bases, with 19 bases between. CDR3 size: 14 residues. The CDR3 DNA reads TGCAGCGGTCAACTCAGGGTATCGCGAGAGACCCAGTACTTC. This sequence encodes CSGQLRVSRETQYF.

The CDR3 bases are TGTGCCAGCAGCTTGACAGGGGGCAATGGCTACACCTTC. Amino acids: CASSLTGGNGYTF. The chain joins TRBV5-4 to TRBJ1-2; 9 bases are a match to TRBD1. The CDR3 length is 13 residues. J was trimmed by 6 bases and V by 1 base; bases with no gene match: 1. The germline CDR1 and CDR2 sequences are SGHNT and YYREEE (reference sequence).

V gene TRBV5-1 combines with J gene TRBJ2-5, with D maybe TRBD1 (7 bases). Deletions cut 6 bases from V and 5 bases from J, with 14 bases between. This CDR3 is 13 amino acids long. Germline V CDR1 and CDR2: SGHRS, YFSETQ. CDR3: CASNSPGGETQYF. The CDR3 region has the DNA TGCGCCAGCAACTCCCCAGGGGGGGAGACCCAGTACTTC.

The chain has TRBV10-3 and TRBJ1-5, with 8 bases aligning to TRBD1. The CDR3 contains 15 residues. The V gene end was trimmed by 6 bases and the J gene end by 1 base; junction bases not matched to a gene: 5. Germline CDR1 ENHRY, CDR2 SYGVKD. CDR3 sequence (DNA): TGTGCCATCAGCCAGACAGGGGCGAGCAATCAGCCCCAGCATTTT. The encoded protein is CAISQTGASNQPQHF.

The DNA for the CDR3 is TGTGCCAGCAGCTTCGGGGGCCAAGAGACCCAGTACTTC. Residues: CASSFGGQETQYF. The J gene is TRBJ2-5, the V gene TRBV7-7, with D perhaps TRBD2 (6 bases). Trimming removed 3 bases at V and 1 base at J, with 6 bases between. This CDR3 is built from 13 residues. Germline V CDR1 and CDR2: SSHAT, FNYEAQ (reference sequence). The full variable domain, rest sourced from reference TRBV7-7 and TRBJ2-5, is GAGVSQSPRYKVTKRGQDVTLRCDPISSHATLYWYQQALGQGPEFLTYFNYEAQPDKSGLPSDRFSAERPEGSISTLTIQRTEQRDSAMYRCASSFGGQETQYFGPGTRLLVL.

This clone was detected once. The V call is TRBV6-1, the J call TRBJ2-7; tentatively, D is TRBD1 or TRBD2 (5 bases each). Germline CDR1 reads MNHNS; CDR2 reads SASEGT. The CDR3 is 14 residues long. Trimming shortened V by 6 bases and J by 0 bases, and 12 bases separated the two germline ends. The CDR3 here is CASSPTGPSYEQYF. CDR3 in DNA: TGTGCCAGCAGCCCGACGGGACCCTCCTACGAGCAGTACTTC.

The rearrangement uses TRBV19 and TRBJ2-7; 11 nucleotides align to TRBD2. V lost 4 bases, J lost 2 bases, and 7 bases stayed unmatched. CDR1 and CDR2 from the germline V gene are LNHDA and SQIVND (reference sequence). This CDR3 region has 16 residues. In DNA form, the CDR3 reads TGTGCCAGTAGTACCGCCCGACTAGCGGGGACCTACGAGCAGTACTTC. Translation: CASSTARLAGTYEQYF.

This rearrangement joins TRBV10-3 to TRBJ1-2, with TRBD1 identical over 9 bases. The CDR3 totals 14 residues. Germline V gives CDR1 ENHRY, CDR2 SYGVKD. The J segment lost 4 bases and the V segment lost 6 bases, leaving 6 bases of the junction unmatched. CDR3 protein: CAIRAGTGSYGYTF. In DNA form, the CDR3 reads TGTGCCATCAGGGCCGGGACAGGGAGCTATGGCTACACCTTC.

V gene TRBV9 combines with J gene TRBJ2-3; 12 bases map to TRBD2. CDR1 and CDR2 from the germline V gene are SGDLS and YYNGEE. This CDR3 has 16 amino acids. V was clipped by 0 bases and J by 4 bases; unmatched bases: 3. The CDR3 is CASSVDPSGGADTQYF. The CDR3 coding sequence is TGTGCCAGCAGCGTAGATCCTAGCGGGGGGGCAGATACGCAGTATTTT.

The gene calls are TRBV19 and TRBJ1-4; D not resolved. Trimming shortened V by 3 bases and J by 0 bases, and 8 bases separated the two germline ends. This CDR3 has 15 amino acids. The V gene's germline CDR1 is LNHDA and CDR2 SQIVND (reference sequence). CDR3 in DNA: TGTGCCAGTAGTATTGTCCGAGCAACTAATGAAAAACTGTTTTTT. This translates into CASSIVRATNEKLFF.

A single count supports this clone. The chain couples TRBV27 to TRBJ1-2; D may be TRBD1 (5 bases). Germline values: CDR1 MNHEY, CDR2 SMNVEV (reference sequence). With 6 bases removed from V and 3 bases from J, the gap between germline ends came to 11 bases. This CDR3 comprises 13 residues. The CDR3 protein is CASSGGVDYGYTF. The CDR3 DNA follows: TGTGCCAGCAGCGGGGGGGTCGACTATGGCTACACCTTC.

The CDR3 bases are TGTGCCAGCAGCCGCCTCCTGGTTGGGGAGCTGTTTTTT. Residues: CASSRLLVGELFF. This sequence joins TRBV7-2 and TRBJ2-2; D gene uncertain. V was clipped by 5 bases and J by 8 bases, with 12 bases between them. CDR1 and CDR2 from the germline V gene are SGHTA and FQGNSA. The CDR3 spans 13 residues. Together with reference TRBV7-2 and TRBJ2-2, the CDR3 gives the full variable domain: GAGVSQSPSNKVTEKGKDVELRCDPISGHTALYWYRQSLGQGLEFLIYFQGNSAPDKSGLPSDRFSAERTGGSVSTLTIQRTQQEDSAVYLCASSRLLVGELFFGEGSRLTVL.

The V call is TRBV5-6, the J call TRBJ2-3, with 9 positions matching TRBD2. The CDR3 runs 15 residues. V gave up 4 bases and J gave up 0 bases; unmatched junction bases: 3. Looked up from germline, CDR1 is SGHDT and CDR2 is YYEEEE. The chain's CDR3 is CASSHSGGSTDTQYF. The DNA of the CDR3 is TGTGCCAGCAGCCATAGCGGGGGCAGCACAGATACGCAGTATTTT. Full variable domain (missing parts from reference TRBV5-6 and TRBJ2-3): DAGVTQSPTHLIKTRGQQVTLRCSPKSGHDTVSWYQQALGQGPQFIFQYYEEEERQRGNFPDRFSGHQFPNYSSELNVNALLLGDSALYLCASSHSGGSTDTQYFGPGTRLTVL.

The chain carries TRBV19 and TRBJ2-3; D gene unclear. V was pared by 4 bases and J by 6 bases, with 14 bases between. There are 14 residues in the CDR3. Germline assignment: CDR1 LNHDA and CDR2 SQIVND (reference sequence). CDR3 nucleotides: TGTGCCAGTAGTAGACAATCAATCATGGATACGCAGTATTTT. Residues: CASSRQSIMDTQYF.

This CDR3 is CASRRAVVGKGANVLTF. The CDR3 region has the DNA TGTGCCAGCAGAAGAGCGGTGGTGGGGAAGGGGGCCAACGTCCTGACTTTC. This sequence joins TRBV5-8 and TRBJ2-6, with a tentative D call TRBD2 (5 bases). The CDR3 covers 17 residues. CDR1 and CDR2 (germline): SGHTS, YDEGEE. Trimming stripped 5 bases from V and 4 bases from J, with 19 bases between.

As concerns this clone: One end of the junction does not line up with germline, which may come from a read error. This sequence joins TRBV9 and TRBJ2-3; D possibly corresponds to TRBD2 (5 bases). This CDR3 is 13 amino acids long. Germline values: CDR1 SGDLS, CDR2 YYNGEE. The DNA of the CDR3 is TGTGCCAGCAGCGTAGGCCGGGGAGATACGCAGAATTTT. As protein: CASSVGRGDTQNF.

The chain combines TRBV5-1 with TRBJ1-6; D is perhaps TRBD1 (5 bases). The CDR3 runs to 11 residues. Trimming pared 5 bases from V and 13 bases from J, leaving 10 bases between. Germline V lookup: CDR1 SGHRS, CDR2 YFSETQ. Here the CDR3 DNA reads TGCGCCAGCAGATCCGACAGTCCCCTCCACTTT. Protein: CASRSDSPLHF.

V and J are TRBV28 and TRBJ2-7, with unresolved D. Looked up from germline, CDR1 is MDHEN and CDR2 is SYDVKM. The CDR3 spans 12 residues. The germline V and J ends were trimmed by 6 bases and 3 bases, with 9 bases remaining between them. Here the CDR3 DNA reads TGTGCCAGCAGCATAATGGTCTACGAGCAGTACTTC. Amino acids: CASSIMVYEQYF. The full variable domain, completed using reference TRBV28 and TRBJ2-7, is DVKVTQSSRYLVKRTGEKVFLECVQDMDHENMFWYRQDPGLGLRLIYFSYDVKMKEKGDIPEGYSVSREKKERFSLILESASTNQTSMYLCASSIMVYEQYFGPGTRLTVT.

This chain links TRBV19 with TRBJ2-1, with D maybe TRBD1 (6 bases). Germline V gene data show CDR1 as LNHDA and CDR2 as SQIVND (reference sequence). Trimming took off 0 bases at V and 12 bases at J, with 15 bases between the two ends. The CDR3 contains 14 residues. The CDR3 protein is CASSIEGGTIGQFF. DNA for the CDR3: TGTGCCAGTAGTATAGAAGGGGGAACCATTGGGCAGTTCTTC.